The TCR beta chain under discussion was sequenced for a study of PD-L1 blockade in urothelial cancer. About the research overall: Males with bladder-origin urothelial cancer made up about 85% of the roughly 29 patients. Blood was analyzed 3 weeks (second dose) and 6 weeks after treatment start.

From germline, CDR1 is MNHEY and CDR2 SMNVEV (reference sequence). Trimming took 6 bases from V and 7 from J, leaving 12 bases between them. The CDR3 has 12 amino acids. Each patient gave between 1 and 8 samples of peripheral blood mononuclear cells, which were collected pretreatment and during treatment. TCRdb keeps only in-frame clones here, not all; method: immunoSEQ multiplex PCR. The repertoire holds 45,000 to 50,000 clones, about 91% seen once, with approximately 4.1% in the top ten. The sequence came from a man older than 75 with urothelial cancer. The chain uses TRBV27 and TRBJ1-2; no clear D gene. The sample in question was PBMCs, obtained around atezolizumab (anti-PD-L1) treatment. The CDR3 reads CASRTGLFGYTF. The CDR3 DNA reads TGTGCCAGCAGGACGGGTTTGTTTGGCTACACCTTC.